This T cell receptor (beta chain) is drawn from a study of T-cell memory formation after mild COVID-19. Points from the study as a whole: Clones which contracted sat mainly in CM and EM if CD4+, and in EMRA if CD8+. CD4+ bias marked clones expanding day 15 to 37, unlike balanced contracting clones.

The germline CDR1 and CDR2 sequences are SGHVS and FNYEAQ. V was trimmed by 5 bases and J by 5 bases, leaving 15 bases between them. The CDR3 spans 14 residues. Turning to this clonotype: Its antigen remains unidentified.

Amplification by 5'RACE using constant-segment primers produced TCR alpha and TCR beta cDNA libraries that carried sample barcodes and UMIs. Each CDR3 protein is one row after TCRdb ran MiXCR on the 5' RACE reads. The table records roughly 450,000 distinct CDR3 sequences, more than 15% of them present only once. The sample comprised PBMCs or a T cell subset sorted from them (not recorded which). The chain combines TRBV7-6 with TRBJ1-1; no clear D gene. The sequence derives from a man between 18 and 35 years old who had mild COVID-19 (a few samples of this study predate the infection). Cell type and time point are not known. The DNA for the CDR3 is TGTGCCAGCAGCGAGTCGCGGGTGAGGACTGAAGCTTTCTTT. Translating gives CASSESRVRTEAFF.